Listed below are T cell receptor beta chains from one sample, sequenced in a study of T cell responses to AZD1222 COVID-19 vaccine. Profiled with immunoSEQ multiplex PCR; TCRdb holds only in-frame clones, not every one. Of roughly 140,000 clones listed, more than 85% were seen once; the top ten hold 1.5% to 2%. The material was peripheral blood, obtained on day 0 of AZD1222 vaccination. The receptors derive from an adult in good health. The CDR3 runs from the conserved cysteine through the conserved F or W. D genes are given only for firm matches. Clone size is given for some rows only: seen once, a few or many times, or a class if the clone is expanded.

j_gene: TRBJ1-2
d_gene: TRBD1
v_gene: TRBV12-3/TRBV12-4
abundance: .
CDR3aa: CASSQGAHYGYTF
CDR3nt: TGTGCCAGCAGCCAGGGGGCGCACTATGGCTACACCTTC

j_gene: TRBJ1-2
d_gene: TRBD1
v_gene: TRBV19
abundance: .
CDR3aa: CASSIRGPTYGYTF
CDR3nt: TGTGCCAGTAGTATCAGGGGGCCCACCTATGGCTACACCTTC

j_gene: TRBJ1-2
d_gene: TRBD1
v_gene: TRBV4-1
abundance: once
CDR3aa: CASSLRTGNYGYTF
CDR3nt: TGCGCCAGCAGCCTCAGGACAGGGAACTATGGCTACACCTTC

j_gene: TRBJ1-2
d_gene: .
v_gene: TRBV6-5
abundance: once
CDR3aa: CASKYAGGYTF
CDR3nt: TGTGCCAGCAAATATGCAGGTGGCTACACCTTC

j_gene: TRBJ2-1
d_gene: .
v_gene: TRBV6-5
abundance: .
CDR3aa: CASRPTFGEQFF
CDR3nt: TGTGCCAGCAGACCAACCTTCGGTGAGCAGTTCTTC

j_gene: TRBJ2-3
d_gene: .
v_gene: TRBV5-6
abundance: .
CDR3aa: CASSLKGIDTQYF
CDR3nt: TGTGCCAGCAGCTTGAAAGGAATAGATACGCAGTATTTT

j_gene: TRBJ1-6
d_gene: .
v_gene: TRBV19
abundance: .
CDR3aa: CASTSRGLNSPLHF
CDR3nt: TGTGCCAGTACCTCCAGGGGATTAAATTCACCCCTCCACTTT

j_gene: TRBJ1-2
d_gene: .
v_gene: TRBV3-1/TRBV3-2
abundance: .
CDR3aa: CASSQDWRGRGYTF
CDR3nt: TGTGCCAGCAGCCAAGATTGGAGGGGCCGGGGCTACACCTTC

j_gene: TRBJ1-4
d_gene: .
v_gene: TRBV27
abundance: .
CDR3aa: CASSWRADNEKLFF
CDR3nt: TGTGCCAGCAGTTGGAGGGCGGACAATGAAAAACTGTTTTTT

j_gene: TRBJ2-3
d_gene: .
v_gene: TRBV7-9
abundance: .
CDR3aa: CASSSSLRRTDTQYF
CDR3nt: TGTGCCAGCAGCTCTTCTTTGAGGCGCACAGATACGCAGTATTTT

j_gene: TRBJ1-3
d_gene: TRBD1
v_gene: TRBV28
abundance: .
CDR3aa: CASSSSYGQGAENTIYF
CDR3nt: TGTGCCAGCAGCTCCTCTTATGGGCAGGGGGCGGAAAACACCATATATTTT

j_gene: TRBJ2-1
d_gene: TRBD1
v_gene: TRBV7-8
abundance: .
CDR3aa: CASKGALRDEQFF
CDR3nt: TGTGCCAGCAAGGGGGCTCTCCGGGATGAGCAGTTCTTC

j_gene: TRBJ2-5
d_gene: TRBD2
v_gene: TRBV5-1
abundance: few
CDR3aa: CASSRGGQETQYF
CDR3nt: TGCGCCAGCAGCAGGGGAGGGCAAGAGACCCAGTACTTC

j_gene: TRBJ2-7
d_gene: .
v_gene: TRBV20-1
abundance: .
CDR3aa: CSARDHYEQYF
CDR3nt: TGCAGTGCTAGAGATCACTACGAGCAGTACTTC

j_gene: TRBJ2-1
d_gene: TRBD2
v_gene: TRBV11-2
abundance: .
CDR3aa: CASSKTGTSGMGEQFF
CDR3nt: TGTGCCAGCAGCAAGACAGGGACTAGCGGGATGGGTGAGCAGTTCTTC

j_gene: TRBJ2-2
d_gene: TRBD2
v_gene: TRBV9
abundance: .
CDR3aa: CASSDTGTSQNTGELFF
CDR3nt: TGTGCCAGCAGTGACACAGGGACTAGCCAAAACACCGGGGAGCTGTTTTTT

j_gene: TRBJ2-1
d_gene: TRBD2
v_gene: TRBV3-1/TRBV3-2
abundance: once
CDR3aa: CASSRGLAVSSYNEQFF
CDR3nt: TGTGCCAGCAGCCGGGGACTAGCGGTAAGCTCCTACAATGAGCAGTTCTTC

j_gene: TRBJ2-3
d_gene: .
v_gene: TRBV7-9
abundance: .
CDR3aa: CASSLVTATQYF
CDR3nt: TGTGCCAGCAGCTTAGTGACTGCTACGCAGTATTTT

j_gene: TRBJ2-1
d_gene: TRBD2
v_gene: TRBV14
abundance: few
CDR3aa: CASSQKASGFPYNEQFF
CDR3nt: TGTGCCAGCAGCCAGAAGGCTAGCGGATTCCCATACAATGAGCAGTTCTTC

j_gene: TRBJ2-2
d_gene: .
v_gene: TRBV6-5
abundance: once
CDR3aa: CASSYRGENTGELFF
CDR3nt: TGTGCCAGCAGTTACCGGGGCGAGAACACCGGGGAGCTGTTTTTT

j_gene: TRBJ1-6
d_gene: .
v_gene: TRBV7-5
abundance: .
CDR3aa: CVRSLVRFGSYNSPLHF
CDR3nt: TGTGTCAGAAGCTTAGTGAGGTTTGGCTCCTATAATTCACCCCTCCACTTT

j_gene: TRBJ1-4
d_gene: .
v_gene: TRBV5-1
abundance: .
CDR3aa: CASSLESEKLFF
CDR3nt: TGCGCCAGCAGCTTGGAGTCCGAAAAACTGTTTTTT

j_gene: TRBJ1-1
d_gene: TRBD1
v_gene: TRBV7-2
abundance: .
CDR3aa: CASSPRTGQSTEAFF
CDR3nt: TGTGCCAGCAGCCCCCGGACAGGGCAGTCGACTGAAGCTTTCTTT

j_gene: TRBJ2-2
d_gene: .
v_gene: TRBV14
abundance: .
CDR3aa: CASSQVLAVGELFF
CDR3nt: TGTGCCAGCAGCCAAGTGCTAGCCGTCGGGGAGCTGTTTTTT

j_gene: TRBJ2-7
d_gene: TRBD2
v_gene: TRBV7-2
abundance: .
CDR3aa: CASSSGLAGAYEQYF
CDR3nt: TGTGCCAGCAGCTCCGGACTAGCGGGAGCCTACGAGCAGTACTTC

j_gene: TRBJ1-2
d_gene: .
v_gene: TRBV7-9
abundance: .
CDR3aa: CASSTGTALGGYTF
CDR3nt: TGTGCCAGCAGCACTGGGACGGCACTAGGAGGCTACACCTTC

j_gene: TRBJ1-6
d_gene: TRBD1
v_gene: TRBV30
abundance: .
CDR3aa: CAWRIFGRGRDNSPLHF
CDR3nt: TGTGCCTGGAGAATTTTCGGCAGGGGGCGGGATAATTCACCCCTCCACTTT

j_gene: TRBJ2-7
d_gene: TRBD1
v_gene: TRBV5-1
abundance: .
CDR3aa: CASSLGGQGAYEQYF
CDR3nt: TGCGCCAGCAGCTTGGGTGGACAGGGAGCCTACGAGCAGTACTTC

j_gene: TRBJ1-3
d_gene: .
v_gene: TRBV10-1
abundance: .
CDR3aa: CASSDTGGNTIYF
CDR3nt: TGCGCCAGCAGTGATACTGGTGGAAACACCATATATTTT

j_gene: TRBJ1-5
d_gene: .
v_gene: TRBV7-9
abundance: .
CDR3aa: CASSPVVGSNQPQHF
CDR3nt: TGTGCCAGCAGCCCGGTGGTTGGAAGCAATCAGCCCCAGCATTTT

j_gene: TRBJ1-2
d_gene: .
v_gene: TRBV7-9
abundance: .
CDR3aa: CASSLAASPLPGYTF
CDR3nt: TGTGCCAGCAGCTTAGCAGCCAGTCCACTGCCTGGCTACACCTTC

j_gene: TRBJ2-1
d_gene: .
v_gene: TRBV4-1
abundance: .
CDR3aa: CASAWGLYNEQFF
CDR3nt: TGCGCCAGTGCGTGGGGCCTTTACAATGAGCAGTTCTTC

j_gene: TRBJ1-1
d_gene: .
v_gene: TRBV7-2
abundance: .
CDR3aa: CACALRAFPSSTEAFF
CDR3nt: TGTGCCTGCGCCCTTCGGGCTTTCCCCTCAAGCACTGAAGCTTTCTTT

j_gene: TRBJ1-2
d_gene: .
v_gene: TRBV6-5
abundance: .
CDR3aa: CASSYSSGSGYTF
CDR3nt: TGTGCCAGCAGTTACTCATCAGGGTCCGGCTACACCTTC

j_gene: TRBJ2-1
d_gene: .
v_gene: TRBV4-1
abundance: .
CDR3aa: CASSQELLGDEQFF
CDR3nt: TGCGCCAGCAGCCAAGAACTTCTAGGGGATGAGCAGTTCTTC

j_gene: TRBJ1-5
d_gene: TRBD1
v_gene: TRBV2
abundance: once
CDR3aa: CASSEPGQGWQPQHF
CDR3nt: TGTGCCAGCAGTGAACCGGGACAGGGCTGGCAGCCCCAGCATTTT